These 7 T cell receptor beta chains were sequenced from one sample in a study of blood T cell repertoires in COVID-19. Repertoires were generated with immunoSEQ multiplex PCR, while TCRdb's copy carries only in-frame clones and drops some. The sample has over 50,000 clones; about three quarters are singletons. The specimen sequenced was peripheral blood. The receptors stem from a human donor with active or convalescent COVID-19. The donor label of this sample is uncertain.

In DNA, the CDR3 is TGCGCCAGCAGCTTGGGACTAGCGGGAATCAATGAGCAGTTCTTC. Translation gives CASSLGLAGINEQFF. This chain uses TRBV5-1 with TRBJ2-1; TRBD2 matches at 11 bases. This CDR3 has 15 amino acids. V trimming: 0 bases; J trimming: 6 bases; junction bases outside the gene matches: 2. The germline gives CDR1 SGHRS, CDR2 YFSETQ.

This clone was seen once. This sequence joins TRBV6-4 and TRBJ2-3; 7 bases match TRBD2. This CDR3 contains 13 residues. Unmatched junction bases numbered 9, after V lost 11 bases and J lost 4 bases. CDR1 and CDR2 (germline): MRHNA, SNTAGT. The CDR3 loop is CAPGGGSPDTQYF. CDR3 nucleotides: TGTGCCCCCGGGGGAGGGAGTCCAGATACGCAGTATTTT.

The rearrangement links TRBV19 to TRBJ2-7, with D possibly TRBD2 on 5 matching bases. The germline CDR1 and CDR2 sequences are LNHDA and SQIVND (reference sequence). Trimming removed 5 bases from V and 3 bases from J, with 17 bases in between. The CDR3 has 15 amino acids. The CDR3 coding sequence is TGTGCCAGTAGTTCCGGGGTCGGTGGGGTCTACGAGCAGTACTTC. This encodes CASSSGVGGVYEQYF.

The CDR3 is CASSFLTSGSGETQYF. In nucleotides, the CDR3 is TGTGCCAGCAGCTTCTTGACTAGCGGGAGTGGGGAGACCCAGTACTTC. This chain connects TRBV11-2 to TRBJ2-5, with 12 bases that match TRBD2. The CDR3 contains 16 residues. Germline V gene sequence: CDR1 SGHAT, CDR2 FQNNGV. V shed 3 bases and J 5 bases; nucleotides not matched to a gene: 7.

By its share, this clone is medium-sized. The chain has TRBV3-1 (or the pseudogene TRBV3-2) and TRBJ1-2; 10 bases map to TRBD1. This CDR3 comprises 12 residues. Looked up from germline, CDR1 is LGHDT and CDR2 is YNNKEL (reference sequence). Losses at the gene ends were 8 bases for V and 5 bases for J; bases not matched to a gene: 2. As DNA, the CDR3 is TGTGCCAGCTCGGACAGGGGGTATGGCTACACCTTC. Amino acids: CASSDRGYGYTF.

The chain combines TRBV7-8 with TRBJ2-3; 11 bases agree with TRBD2. Germline lookup yields CDR1 SGHVS and CDR2 FQNEAQ. After removal of 3 bases from V and 5 bases from J, the junction contained 4 bases not matched to a gene. The CDR3 has 15 amino acids. The CDR3 loop reads CASSFRLAGGDTQYF. CDR3 nucleotides: TGTGCCAGCAGCTTTCGTCTAGCGGGGGGAGATACGCAGTATTTT. Full variable domain (missing parts from reference TRBV7-8 and TRBJ2-3): GAGVSQSPRYKVAKRGQDVALRCDPISGHVSLFWYQQALGQGPEFLTYFQNEAQLDKSGLPSDRFFAERPEGSVSTLKIQRTQQEDSAVYLCASSFRLAGGDTQYFGPGTRLTVL.

The chain employs TRBV7-2 and TRBJ1-2; 10 bases match TRBD1. Germline lookup yields CDR1 SGHTA and CDR2 FQGNSA. V shed 5 bases and J 9 bases; nucleotides not matched to a gene: 15. The CDR3 sequence is 16 residues long. The CDR3 nucleotides are TGTGCCAGCAGCCCTACGGGGACCGGGACAGGGGTTAGCTACACCTTC. It translates to CASSPTGTGTGVSYTF.